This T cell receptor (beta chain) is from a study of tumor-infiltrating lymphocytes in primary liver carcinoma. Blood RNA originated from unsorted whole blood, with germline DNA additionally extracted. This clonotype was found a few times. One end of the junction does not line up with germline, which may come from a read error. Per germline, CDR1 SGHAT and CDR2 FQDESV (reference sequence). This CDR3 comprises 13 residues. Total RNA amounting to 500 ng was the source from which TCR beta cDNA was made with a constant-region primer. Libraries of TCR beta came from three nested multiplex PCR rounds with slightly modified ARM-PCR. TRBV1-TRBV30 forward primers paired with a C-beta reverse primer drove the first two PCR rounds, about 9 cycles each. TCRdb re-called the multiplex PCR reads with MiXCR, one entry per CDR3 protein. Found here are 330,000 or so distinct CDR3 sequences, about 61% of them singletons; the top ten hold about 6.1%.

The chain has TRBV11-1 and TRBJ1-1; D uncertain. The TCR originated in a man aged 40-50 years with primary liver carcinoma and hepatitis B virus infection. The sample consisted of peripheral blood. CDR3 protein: CANSYSLNTEAFF. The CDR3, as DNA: TGTGCCAACAGCTACTCGCTGAACACTGAAGCTTTCTTT. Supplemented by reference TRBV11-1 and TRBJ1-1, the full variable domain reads EAEVAQSPRYKITEKSQAVAFWCDPISGHATLYWYRQILGQGPELLVQFQDESVVDDSQLPKDRFSAERLKGVDSTLKIQPAELGDSAMYLCANSYSLNTEAFFGQGTRLTVV.